Following are 2 T cell receptor beta chains from one sample sequenced in a study of cytomegalovirus exposure and HLA in healthy donors. PCR amplification relied on 60 Vbeta primers (plus 13 Jbeta primers). Assay: immunoSEQ multiplex PCR; the TCRdb copy retains only in-frame clones and omits some. The repertoire holds 90,000 to 100,000 clones, with approximately 60% as singletons. The sequencing input was PBMCs. The receptors here all came from a boy between 5 and 17 years old in good health and CMV-seropositive.

V usage is TRBV6-1 and J usage is TRBJ2-7, with D hard to call. Per the germline V gene, CDR1 is MNHNS and CDR2 is SASEGT. Trimming pared 2 bases from V and 3 bases from J, leaving 5 bases between. The length of the CDR3 is 12 residues. This chain's CDR3 is CASSEPGYEQYF. The CDR3 DNA reads as TGTGCCAGCAGTGAACCCGGCTACGAGCAGTACTTC.

This clone was counted once. The chain employs TRBV2 and TRBJ2-7; 7 bases match TRBD2. Germline CDR1 and CDR2: SNHLY and FYNNEI. The CDR3 consists of 15 residues. J was trimmed by 5 bases and V by 8 bases; bases with no gene match: 15. In DNA, the CDR3 is TGTGCCAGCCCGGGGGAGGGGAAACAGTTGGACGAGCAGTACTTC. Its protein product is CASPGEGKQLDEQYF.